Each of the 22 T cell receptor beta chains below was sequenced from the same sample in a study of CD8 T cells in Susac syndrome. RNA totalling about 0.45 to 1 ug underwent reverse transcription with random hexamers. TCRdb redid the calling of the immunoSEQ multiplex PCR reads with MiXCR, one entry per CDR3 protein. The data show more than 200,000 distinct CDR3 sequences, roughly 95% seen once. What was sequenced was CD4+ T cells from PBMCs. These receptors all come from a human donor with multiple sclerosis.

The count of this clonotype is one. The chain employs TRBV2 and TRBJ1-2; D is ambiguous. V was shortened by 3 bases and J by 2 bases, with 10 bases between the two germline ends. Germline loops: CDR1 SNHLY, CDR2 FYNNEI. The CDR3 totals 14 residues. The CDR3, as DNA: TGTGCCAGCAGTGACGGGTTAAGGAACTATGGCTACACCTTC. Its translation: CASSDGLRNYGYTF.

The V call is TRBV7-6, the J call TRBJ2-7; 8 positions match TRBD1. V shed 6 bases, J shed 0 bases, and the junction held 4 bases outside the gene matches. Germline V gene sequence: CDR1 SGHVS, CDR2 FNYEAQ. The CDR3 covers 14 residues. CDR3 sequence (DNA): TGTGCCAGCAGGCCGGGACAGGTCTCCTACGAGCAGTACTTC. Encoded protein: CASRPGQVSYEQYF. The whole variable domain, filled in from reference TRBV7-6 and TRBJ2-7, reads GAGVSQSPRYKVTKRGQDVALRCDPISGHVSLYWYRQALGQGPEFLTYFNYEAQQDKSGLPNDRFSAERPEGSISTLTIQRTEQRDSAMYRCASRPGQVSYEQYFGPGTRLTVT.

The V call is TRBV30, the J call TRBJ2-2; a weak D match, TRBD1 (6 bases). The CDR3 contains 13 residues. Germline lookup yields CDR1 GTSNPN and CDR2 SVGIG (reference sequence). V shed 5 bases and J shed 4 bases, with 11 bases lying between them. The CDR3 reads CAWATGSTGELFF. CDR3 coding DNA: TGTGCCTGGGCAACAGGGAGCACCGGGGAGCTGTTTTTT.

The chain links TRBV6-1 to TRBJ2-7; 7 bases agree with TRBD1. Germline V gene data show CDR1 as MNHNS and CDR2 as SASEGT. V was clipped by 4 bases and J by 3 bases; unmatched bases: 6. The CDR3 length is 14 residues. The CDR3: CASSAGTAFYEQYV. CDR3 nucleotide sequence: TGTGCCAGCAGTGCCGGGACAGCCTTCTACGAGCAGTACGTC.

The chain has TRBV20-1 and TRBJ2-1, with TRBD2 identical over 8 bases. The CDR3 is made up of 16 amino acids. CDR1 is DFQATT, CDR2 SNEGSKA, per germline (reference sequence). The V and J ends lost 0 bases and 7 bases, in that order; junction bases with no gene match: 11. The CDR3 here is CSARDLAGPIVNEQFF. The CDR3 DNA reads TGCAGTGCTAGAGACTTAGCGGGGCCTATTGTTAATGAGCAGTTCTTC.

In this sample, this clonotype turned up once. The chain is built from TRBV3-1 and TRBJ2-5, with 9 bases fitting TRBD2. The CDR3 sequence is 16 residues long. Germline-derived CDR1 and CDR2 are LGHDT and YNNKEL (reference sequence). V was pared by 0 bases and J by 4 bases, with 6 bases of the junction left unmatched. The CDR3 sequence: CASSQDLAGGRETQYF. The CDR3 DNA follows: TGTGCCAGCAGCCAAGATTTGGCGGGGGGGCGAGAGACCCAGTACTTC.

As DNA, the CDR3 is TGTGCCAGCACCCGGGGGGCCCACCAAGAGACCCAGTACTTC. This encodes CASTRGAHQETQYF. The chain links TRBV5-6 to TRBJ2-5; TRBD2 is a possible D gene (7 bases). The CDR3 is 14 residues long. Deletions cut 6 bases from V and 0 bases from J, with 12 bases between. CDR1 and CDR2 (germline): SGHDT, YYEEEE. Drawing the rest from reference TRBV5-6 and TRBJ2-5, the complete variable domain is DAGVTQSPTHLIKTRGQQVTLRCSPKSGHDTVSWYQQALGQGPQFIFQYYEEEERQRGNFPDRFSGHQFPNYSSELNVNALLLGDSALYLCASTRGAHQETQYFGPGTRLLVL.

The chain has TRBV12-3 or TRBV12-4 and TRBJ2-1; 7 bases fit TRBD1. This CDR3 contains 13 residues. The chain's CDR3 is CASRDRAYNEQFF. The CDR3 region has the DNA TGTGCGTCCCGGGACAGAGCCTACAATGAGCAGTTCTTC.

The chain recombines TRBV20-1 with TRBJ2-3, with D uncertain. Germline V gene sequence: CDR1 DFQATT, CDR2 SNEGSKA (reference sequence). This CDR3 is built from 11 residues. Trimming removed 4 bases at V and 5 bases at J, with 7 bases between. The CDR3 loop reads CSATSQDTQYF. The CDR3 nucleotides are TGCAGTGCTACCTCGCAAGATACGCAGTATTTT.

The chain joins TRBV29-1 to TRBJ1-5; tentative D call: TRBD1 (6 bases). In germline, CDR1 is SQVTM, CDR2 ANQGSEA. The CDR3 contains 12 residues. Trimming stripped 6 bases from V and 4 bases from J, with 10 bases between. CDR3 sequence reads: CSVGGQNQPQHF. CDR3 nucleotide sequence: TGCAGCGTAGGAGGACAGAATCAGCCCCAGCATTTT.

J is TRBJ1-5 and V is TRBV6-2 or TRBV6-3; D might be TRBD1 (5 bases). CDR1 is MNHEY and CDR2 is SVGEGT in the germline V gene. The CDR3 length is 15 residues. V dropped 6 bases and J dropped 0 bases, with 12 bases sitting between them. The CDR3 DNA is TGTGCCAGCAGGGCCCCAGGACATAGCAATCAGCCCCAGCATTTT. Its protein product is CASRAPGHSNQPQHF.

V and J are TRBV12-3 or TRBV12-4 and TRBJ1-3, with D hard to call. Trimming took off 5 bases at V and 2 bases at J, with 10 bases between the two ends. The CDR3 covers 14 residues. Written as DNA, the CDR3 is TGTGCCAGCAGTCCGGGGAGAGCTGGAAACACCATATATTTT. Its protein product is CASSPGRAGNTIYF.

The rearrangement joins TRBV19 to TRBJ1-1; D might be TRBD1 (6 bases). This CDR3 has 16 residues. Germline V gene lookup returns CDR1 LNHDA and CDR2 SQIVND (reference sequence). V was cut by 1 base and J by 7 bases, with 19 bases left in between. CDR3 in amino acids: CASSIGWSWQGNEAFF. In DNA, the CDR3 is TGTGCCAGTAGTATAGGTTGGAGTTGGCAGGGGAATGAAGCTTTCTTT.

The chain joins TRBV20-1 to TRBJ1-4; 8 nucleotides align to TRBD1. CDR1 and CDR2 (germline): DFQATT, SNEGSKA (reference sequence). Unmatched junction bases numbered 5, after V lost 5 bases and J lost 6 bases. This CDR3 is 13 amino acids long. The DNA of the CDR3 is TGCAGTGCTCCAGGGGGCAGCGATGAAAAACTGTTTTTT. Translation gives CSAPGGSDEKLFF.

The gene calls are TRBV29-1 and TRBJ2-1; 12 positions match TRBD2. The germline gives CDR1 SQVTM, CDR2 ANQGSEA. Trimming cost V 8 bases and J 7 bases; bases outside gene matches: 9. The CDR3 contains 14 residues. CDR3 loop: CSSSGTSGWNEQFF. In DNA, the CDR3 is TGCAGCTCATCCGGGACTAGCGGGTGGAATGAGCAGTTCTTC.

The chain uses TRBV7-8 and TRBJ2-3; D perhaps matches TRBD2 (6 bases). This CDR3 has 15 amino acids. CDR1 and CDR2 (germline): SGHVS, FQNEAQ. V dropped 0 bases and J dropped 2 bases, with 9 bases sitting between them. The CDR3 bases are TGTGCCAGCAGCTTAGCACTAGCCCCCACAGATACGCAGTATTTT. Its protein product is CASSLALAPTDTQYF.

The CDR3 spells CASSSGGTRKMNTEAFF. DNA for the CDR3: TGCGCCAGCAGCTCGGGAGGGACTCGGAAAATGAACACTGAAGCTTTCTTT. This rearrangement joins TRBV4-1 to TRBJ1-1; perhaps TRBD1 as D (5 bases). Deletions cut 5 bases from V and 0 bases from J, with 19 bases between. Germline values: CDR1 MGHRA, CDR2 YSYEKL. The CDR3 has 17 amino acids.

The V gene is TRBV7-2, the J gene TRBJ2-5, with D perhaps TRBD1 (5 bases). Germline V gene lookup returns CDR1 SGHTA and CDR2 FQGNSA. This CDR3 is 14 amino acids long. V was shortened by 5 bases and J by 2 bases, with 12 bases between the two germline ends. The CDR3 DNA sequence: TGTGCCAGCAGCCCACAGTCAGGGCAAGAGACCCAGTACTTC. Its translation is CASSPQSGQETQYF.

The chain couples TRBV29-1 to TRBJ2-1; D remains ambiguous. Per germline, CDR1 SQVTM and CDR2 ANQGSEA. CDR3 length: 13 amino acids. V lost 0 bases and J lost 10, with 13 bases in between. CDR3 nucleotide sequence: TGCAGCGTTGAAGAGGGGATGCGATACGAGCAGTTCTTC. This codes for CSVEEGMRYEQFF.

The chain uses TRBV19 and TRBJ2-2; 12 nucleotides match TRBD2. Germline-derived CDR1 and CDR2 are LNHDA and SQIVND (reference sequence). The CDR3 consists of 16 residues. The trim removed 5 bases at V and 5 bases at J, leaving 6 bases unmatched. The CDR3, as DNA: TGTGCCAGTAGTTTCACTAGCGGGAGGCGTACCGGGGAGCTGTTTTTT. It specifies CASSFTSGRRTGELFF.

The chain has TRBV2 and TRBJ1-1; 11 positions match TRBD1. After removal of 8 bases from V and 3 bases from J, the junction contained 5 bases not matched to a gene. Germline V gene lookup returns CDR1 SNHLY and CDR2 FYNNEI. This CDR3 comprises 14 residues. The DNA of the CDR3 is TGTGCCAGCGGGACAGGGGGGAGGTACACTGAAGCTTTCTTT. As protein: CASGTGGRYTEAFF.

This chain joins TRBV7-2 and TRBJ2-3, with TRBD2 identical over 7 bases. The length of the CDR3 is 16 residues. Germline-derived CDR1 and CDR2 are SGHTA and FQGNSA. V was pared by 2 bases and J by 2 bases, with 7 bases of the junction left unmatched. CDR3 DNA: TGTGCCAGCAGCTTAAGACGGCGGGAGTACACAGATACGCAGTATTTT. Its translation: CASSLRRREYTDTQYF. The full variable domain, with the rest looked up from reference TRBV7-2 and TRBJ2-3, is GAGVSQSPSNKVTEKGKDVELRCDPISGHTALYWYRQSLGQGLEFLIYFQGNSAPDKSGLPSDRFSAERTGGSVSTLTIQRTQQEDSAVYLCASSLRRREYTDTQYFGPGTRLTVL.